The entry below gives a single T cell receptor beta chain sequence along with its context. Its antigen is not identified. This entry belongs to a study of T cell repertoires in cytomegalovirus infection. Study-level information: Well-studied HLA-B-restricted CMV epitopes were used in the study alongside recently identified HLA-C-restricted ones.

V was pared by 7 bases and J by 6 bases, with 15 bases between. The CDR3 runs to 14 residues. CDR1 and CDR2 from the germline V gene are SNHLY and FYNNEI. TCRdb reanalysed the reads using MiXCR and keeps one entry per CDR3 protein. Seen here are a few hundred thousand distinct CDR3 sequences, under 45% observed once, and the top ten hold over 45%. The sequence was obtained from a human donor in good health (CMV status not recorded). Some clones in this sample may be carry-over from other donors' samples. The J gene is TRBJ2-2, the V gene TRBV2; maybe TRBD1 (6 bases). Sequencing was performed on cultured PBMCs, taken from culture after CMV antigen stimulation. DNA for the CDR3: TGTGCCAGCAATGCTGCAGGGGCACCCGGGGAGCTGTTTTTT. Amino acids: CASNAAGAPGELFF.